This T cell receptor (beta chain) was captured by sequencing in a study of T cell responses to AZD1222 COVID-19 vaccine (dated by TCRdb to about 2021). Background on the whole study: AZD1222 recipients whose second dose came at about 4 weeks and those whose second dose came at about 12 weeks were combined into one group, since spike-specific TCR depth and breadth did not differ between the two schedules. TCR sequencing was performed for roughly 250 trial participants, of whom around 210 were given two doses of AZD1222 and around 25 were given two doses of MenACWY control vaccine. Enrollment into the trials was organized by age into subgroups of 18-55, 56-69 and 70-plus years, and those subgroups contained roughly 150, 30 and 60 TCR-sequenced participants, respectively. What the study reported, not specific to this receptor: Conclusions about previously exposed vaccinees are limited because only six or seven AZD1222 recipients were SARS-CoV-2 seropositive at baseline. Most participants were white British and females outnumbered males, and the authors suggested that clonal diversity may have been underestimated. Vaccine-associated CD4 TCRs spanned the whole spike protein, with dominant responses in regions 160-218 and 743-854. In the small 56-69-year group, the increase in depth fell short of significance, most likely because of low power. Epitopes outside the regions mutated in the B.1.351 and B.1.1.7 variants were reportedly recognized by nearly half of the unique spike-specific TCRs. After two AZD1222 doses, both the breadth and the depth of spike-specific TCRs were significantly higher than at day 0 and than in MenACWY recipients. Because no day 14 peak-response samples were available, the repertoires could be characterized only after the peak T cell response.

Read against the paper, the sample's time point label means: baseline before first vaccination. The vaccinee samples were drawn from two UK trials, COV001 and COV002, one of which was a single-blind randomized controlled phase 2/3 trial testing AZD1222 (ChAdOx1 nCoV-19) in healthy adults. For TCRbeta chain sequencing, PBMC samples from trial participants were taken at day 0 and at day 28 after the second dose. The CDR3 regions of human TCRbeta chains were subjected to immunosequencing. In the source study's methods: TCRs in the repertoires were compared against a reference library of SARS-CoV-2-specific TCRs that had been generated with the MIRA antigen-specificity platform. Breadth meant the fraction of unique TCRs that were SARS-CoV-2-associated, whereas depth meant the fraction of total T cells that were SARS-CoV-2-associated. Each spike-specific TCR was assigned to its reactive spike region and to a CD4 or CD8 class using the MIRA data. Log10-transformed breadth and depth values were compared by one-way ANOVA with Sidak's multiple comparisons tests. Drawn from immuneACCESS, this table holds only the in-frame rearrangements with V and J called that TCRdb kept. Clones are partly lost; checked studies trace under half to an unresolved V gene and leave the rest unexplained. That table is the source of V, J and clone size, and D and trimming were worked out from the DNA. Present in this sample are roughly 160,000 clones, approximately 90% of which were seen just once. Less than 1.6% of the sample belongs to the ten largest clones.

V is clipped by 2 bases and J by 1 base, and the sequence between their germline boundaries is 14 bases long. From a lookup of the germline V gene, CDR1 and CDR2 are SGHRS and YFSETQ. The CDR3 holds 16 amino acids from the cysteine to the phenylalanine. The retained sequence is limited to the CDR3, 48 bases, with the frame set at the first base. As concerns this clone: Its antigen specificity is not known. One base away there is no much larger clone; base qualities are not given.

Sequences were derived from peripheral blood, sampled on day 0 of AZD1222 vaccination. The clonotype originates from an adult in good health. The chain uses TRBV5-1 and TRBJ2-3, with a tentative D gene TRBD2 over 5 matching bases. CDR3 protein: CASSFWSGFGTDTQYF. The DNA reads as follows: TGCGCCAGCAGCTTCTGGTCGGGGTTTGGCACAGATACGCAGTATTTT.